What follows describes a single T cell receptor beta chain. The authors made the TRB cDNA libraries by 5' RACE using UMI labels. TCRdb re-called the 5' RACE reads and catalogs CDR3 proteins one per entry, DNA excluded. Recorded here are 45,000 or so distinct CDR3 sequences; the top ten clones represent 9.5% to 12%. This sample is drawn from a study of CXCR3-negative and CXCR3-positive naive CD8 T cells. Germline V gene sequence: CDR1 SEHNR, CDR2 FQNEAQ (reference sequence). This CDR3 has 14 amino acids. Sequencing was performed on memory CD8+ T cells from blood. This chain connects TRBV7-9 to TRBJ1-1; lacking DNA, the TRBD1 call made by TCRdb goes unchecked. This TCR derives from a human donor in good health. Some clones in this sample may be carry-over from other donors' samples. CDR3 protein: CASSFMGLDTEAFF.